The source of this T cell receptor beta chain is a study of blood T cell repertoires in COVID-19 (TCRdb year 2020). Notes on the research overall: Collaborator samples came from the United States, Italy and Spain and covered acute and convalescent phases of COVID-19. The prospective study material was composed of cDNA or gDNA derived from T cells, B-cell-depleted T cells, or PBMCs. Deeply sampled blood TCRbeta repertoires from subjects exposed to, actively infected with, or recovered from COVID-19 were included in the dataset. The repertoires were released in a freely available public database intended as a resource for research on the immune response to SARS-CoV-2. Samples were obtained from the ongoing ImmuneRACE study (first 160 participants) and from 1,200 or so subjects provided by 6 global collaborators. A de-identified subject ID, COVID-19 status, age in years and sex were almost always included in the sample metadata. Where HLA class I and class II types were available, the types were taken from metadata supplied by the sample provider, not from assay-based typing.

TCRbeta CDR3 regions were amplified from genomic DNA by means of the immunoSEQ Assay, a bias-controlled multiplex PCR. On the authors' methods: Within the assay, amplification of reference gene primers was used to estimate how many nucleated cells each sample contained. To quantify the absolute abundance of each unique TCRbeta CDR3 rearrangement, sequence reads were collapsed and filtered. For each sample, productive Simpson clonality was calculated by taking the square root of Simpson's diversity index across productive rearrangements. TCRdb re-hosts the immuneACCESS table, in-frame sequences only. Its copies lack some clones; in the studies checked, an unresolved V gene accounts for under half of them, and the cause for the rest is not known. That table supplies the V and J calls and clone size; D and trimming were determined from the DNA. For this sample there are 310,000 or so clones; approximately 85% appear just once. The ten largest clonotypes hold around 1.5% of the sample.

The investigation overall reported the following: Clinical and demographic metadata were provided uncurated, with the amount varying by source and participant.

The collaborating institutions used their own protocols to collect whole blood in K2EDTA tubes. For TCRbeta analysis, collaborator samples were shipped as frozen whole blood, as isolated PBMCs, or as DNA extracted from either sample type. Trimming accounts for 5 bases at V and 6 bases at J, while the number of junction bases matched to no gene is 7. CDR1 is given as MNHEY and CDR2 as SVGAGI, both from the germline V gene. The CDR3 goes from the cysteine to the phenylalanine over 14 residues. Just CDR3 DNA is preserved here, 42 bases in frame from base 1. With respect to this clone: Its antigen is still unknown. No much larger clone exists at a distance of one base, and base qualities are not known.

The source is a woman between 45 and 65 years old with acute or convalescent COVID-19. The chain links TRBV6-5 with TRBJ2-1; 7 junctional bases match TRBD1. The sequenced sample was peripheral blood. The CDR3: CASSKRTGPNEQFF. The sequenced DNA is TGTGCCAGCAGTAAACGGACAGGACCCAATGAGCAGTTCTTC.